One and the same sample provided the 2 T cell receptor beta chains below, sequenced in a study of response to subunit inactivated influenza vaccine. TCRdb fed the RT-PCR reads into MiXCR, producing one record per CDR3 protein. The sample includes approximately 160,000 distinct CDR3 sequences, 9.5% to 12% seen only once; the top ten take around 33%. The input for sequencing was CD8+ T cells sorted from PBMCs, taken less than 30 months after vaccination. The receptor set was obtained from a man in his fifties or sixties who received an inactivated influenza vaccine.

This clonotype was detected only a few times. J is TRBJ2-2 and V is TRBV5-1; D unclear. Germline lookup yields CDR1 SGHRS and CDR2 YFSETQ. V dropped 1 base and J dropped 5 bases, with 15 bases sitting between them. This CDR3 spans 16 amino acids. DNA of the CDR3: TGCGCCAGCAGCTTGATTTATGGAGTAGGGACCGGGGAGCTGTTTTTT. Translation: CASSLIYGVGTGELFF.

In its sample, this clonotype was seen a few times. The chain joins TRBV6-5 to TRBJ1-5; 7 bases match TRBD1. The V gene's germline CDR1 is MNHEY and CDR2 SVGAGI. The V and J ends lost 0 bases and 4 bases, in that order; junction bases with no gene match: 12. This CDR3 is built from 18 residues. DNA for the CDR3: TGTGCCAGCAGTTACTCGACGGGAACCGGGACAGTTAATCAGCCCCAGCATTTT. It specifies CASSYSTGTGTVNQPQHF.